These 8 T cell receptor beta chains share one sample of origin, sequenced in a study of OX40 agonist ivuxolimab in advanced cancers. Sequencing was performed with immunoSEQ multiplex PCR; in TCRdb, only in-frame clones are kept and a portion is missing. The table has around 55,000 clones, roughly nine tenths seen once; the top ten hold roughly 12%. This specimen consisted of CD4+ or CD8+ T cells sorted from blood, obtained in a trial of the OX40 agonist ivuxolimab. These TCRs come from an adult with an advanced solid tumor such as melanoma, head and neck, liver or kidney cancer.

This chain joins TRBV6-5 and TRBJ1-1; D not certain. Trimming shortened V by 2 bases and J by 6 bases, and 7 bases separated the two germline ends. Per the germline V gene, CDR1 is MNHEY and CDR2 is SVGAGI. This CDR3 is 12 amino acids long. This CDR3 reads CASSYGGPEAFF. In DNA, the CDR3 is TGTGCCAGCAGTTACGGAGGCCCTGAAGCTTTCTTT.

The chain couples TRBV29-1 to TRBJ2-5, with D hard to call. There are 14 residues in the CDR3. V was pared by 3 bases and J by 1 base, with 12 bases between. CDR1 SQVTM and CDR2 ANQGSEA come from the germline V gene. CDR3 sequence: CSVDSRHFQETQYF. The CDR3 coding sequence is TGCAGCGTTGATTCCCGACATTTCCAAGAGACCCAGTACTTC. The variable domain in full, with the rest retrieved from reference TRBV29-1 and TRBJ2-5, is SAVISQKPSRDICQRGTSLTIQCQVDSQVTMMFWYRQQPGQSLTLIATANQGSEATYESGFVIDKFPISRPNLTFSTLTVSNMSPEDSSIYLCSVDSRHFQETQYFGPGTRLLVL.

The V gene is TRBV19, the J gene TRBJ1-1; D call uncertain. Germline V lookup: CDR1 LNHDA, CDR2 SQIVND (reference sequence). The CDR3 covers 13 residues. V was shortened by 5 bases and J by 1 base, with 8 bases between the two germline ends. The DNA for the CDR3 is TGTGCCAGTAGTCGGGCAGGGAACACTGAAGCTTTCTTT. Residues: CASSRAGNTEAFF.

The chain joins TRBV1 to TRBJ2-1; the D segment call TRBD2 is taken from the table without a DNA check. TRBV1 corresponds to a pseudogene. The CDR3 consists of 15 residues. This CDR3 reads CTSSQTRLGGNEQFF. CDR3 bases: TGCACCAGCAGCCAGACGAGACTAGGAGGGAATGAGCAGTTCTTC.

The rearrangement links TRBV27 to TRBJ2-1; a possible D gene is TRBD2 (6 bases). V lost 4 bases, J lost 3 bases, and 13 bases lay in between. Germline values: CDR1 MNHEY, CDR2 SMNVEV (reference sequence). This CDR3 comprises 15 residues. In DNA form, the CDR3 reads TGTGCCAGCAGTTATGCGGCGGGACGCTACAATGAGCAGTTCTTC. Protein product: CASSYAAGRYNEQFF.

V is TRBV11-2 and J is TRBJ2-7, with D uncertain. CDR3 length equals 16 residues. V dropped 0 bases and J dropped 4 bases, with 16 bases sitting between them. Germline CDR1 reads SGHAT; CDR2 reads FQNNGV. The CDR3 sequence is CASSLEVGSLGYEQYF. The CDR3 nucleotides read TGTGCCAGCAGCTTAGAGGTGGGAAGTCTCGGTTACGAGCAGTACTTC. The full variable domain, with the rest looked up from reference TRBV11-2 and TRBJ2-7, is EAGVAQSPRYKIIEKRQSVAFWCNPISGHATLYWYQQILGQGPKLLIQFQNNGVVDDSQLPKDRFSAERLKGVDSTLKIQPAKLEDSAVYLCASSLEVGSLGYEQYFGPGTRLTVT.

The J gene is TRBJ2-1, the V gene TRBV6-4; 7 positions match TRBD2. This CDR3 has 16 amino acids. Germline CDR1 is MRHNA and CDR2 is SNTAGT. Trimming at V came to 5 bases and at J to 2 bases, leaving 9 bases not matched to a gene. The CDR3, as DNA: TGTGCCAGCAGTCAGACCGAAGCGGGAACCTACAATGAGCAGTTCTTC. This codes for CASSQTEAGTYNEQFF.

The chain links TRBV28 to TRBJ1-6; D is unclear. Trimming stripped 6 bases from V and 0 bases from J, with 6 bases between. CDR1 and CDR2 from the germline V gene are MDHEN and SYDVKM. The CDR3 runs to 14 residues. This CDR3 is CASRASSYNSPLHF. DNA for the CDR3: TGTGCCAGCAGGGCTAGCTCCTATAATTCACCCCTCCACTTT.